A single sample is the source of the 28 T cell receptor beta chains below, sequenced in a study of T cells in women clearing cervical HPV infection. The repertoire was sequenced with immunoSEQ multiplex PCR; TCRdb's copy has only in-frame clones and lacks some. This table lists under 30,000 clones. The specimen sequenced was blood buffy coat. Receptor source: a woman between 18 and 69 years old with a cervical HPV16 infection that either progressed to CIN3+ or cleared (not recorded which).

A note on this clone: A junction boundary mismatches the germline segment, possibly from a read error. The CDR3 end falls 3 residues outside the read, so it is completed with the germline J gene. The genes are TRBV7-9 and TRBJ1-4; TRBD1 matches at 9 bases. Germline V gene sequence: CDR1 SEHNR, CDR2 FQNEAQ (reference sequence). This CDR3 contains 14 residues. CDR3 sequence: CSSCTGGAYEKLFF. Incomplete CDR3 DNA: TGTTCCAGCTGTACAGGGGGCGCATACGAAAAA.

About this clone itself: The read finishes 3 residues shy of the CDR3 end, and the germline J gene is used to complete it. V usage is TRBV20-1 and J usage is TRBJ2-1, with D maybe TRBD2 (6 bases). V lost 0 bases, J lost 0 bases, and 18 bases lay in between. CDR3 length: 18 residues. From germline, CDR1 is DFQATT and CDR2 SNEGSKA (reference sequence). CDR3 region: CSARDLGGGWSSYNEQFF. CDR3 DNA (partial): TGCAGTGCTAGAGATCTGGGGGGTGGTTGGAGCTCCTACAATGAG.

A remark on this clone: The sequenced fragment ends 3 residues before the CDR3 boundary, so the rest is inferred from the germline J gene. The chain is built from TRBV6-1 and TRBJ1-1, with 8 bases fitting TRBD1. V shed 1 base and J 3 bases; nucleotides not matched to a gene: 7. CDR1 MNHNS and CDR2 SASEGT come from the germline V gene. The CDR3 length is 16 residues. The CDR3 loop reads CASSEGDRLRDTEAFF. The part of the CDR3 DNA that was read is TGTGCCAGCAGTGAAGGGGACAGGCTTCGGGACACTGAA.

A remark on this clone: The read finishes 3 residues shy of the CDR3 end, and the germline J gene is used to complete it. The genes are TRBV18 and TRBJ2-7; 14 bases fit TRBD2. J lost 2 bases, V lost 6 bases, and 15 bases had no gene match. The CDR3 totals 19 residues. Germline CDR1 KGHSH, CDR2 LQKENI. The CDR3 bases that were read are TGTGCCAGCTCCAACACAGGGGCCCGACTAGCGGGAGGGCCCTACGAG. It is translated as CASSNTGARLAGGPYE. The full CDR3 protein reads CASSNTGARLAGGPYEQYF.

Notes on this clone: The DNA ends 3 residues before the CDR3 does, and the rest of the CDR3 is filled in from the germline J gene. Other DNA sequences in the sample encode the same CDR3. The chain has TRBV7-2 and TRBJ2-5; D possibly corresponds to TRBD2 (5 bases). CDR1 and CDR2 (germline): SGHTA, FQGNSA. V lost 8 bases and J 0 bases, leaving 16 bases between the germline ends. CDR3 size: 15 residues. The CDR3 DNA, read in part, is TGTGCCAGCGCCGCGACACGAGGGTACCAAGAGACC. This encodes CASAATRGYQET. The CDR3, in full, reads CASAATRGYQETQYF.

A word on this clone: The observed sequence ends 3 residues before the CDR3 terminus, with the missing tail filled in from the germline J gene. The chain joins TRBV11-3 to TRBJ2-3; D is unresolved. Germline CDR1 SGHNT, CDR2 YENEEA. The CDR3 sequence is 12 residues long. CDR3 DNA (partial): TGTGCCAGCAGCCCTGACAAGCAGACG. Its protein product is CASSPDKQT. The whole CDR3 reads CASSPDKQTQYF.

A note on this clone: The CDR3 end lies 3 residues beyond the end of the read and is filled in from the germline J gene. The V call is TRBV19, the J call TRBJ2-1; 8 nucleotides match TRBD2. There are 15 residues in the CDR3. V was clipped by 5 bases and J by 4 bases; unmatched bases: 7. Germline V gives CDR1 LNHDA, CDR2 SQIVND (reference sequence). The CDR3 here is CASSPEAGVYNEQFF. The covered CDR3 bases are TGTGCCAGTAGTCCTGAAGCGGGGGTTTACAATGAG.

Details on this clone: The read gets to within 3 residues of the CDR3 end, and the germline J gene fills in the rest. The chain has TRBV24-1 and TRBJ2-3; 7 nucleotides align to TRBD1. Looked up from germline, CDR1 is KGHDR and CDR2 is SFDVKD. The CDR3 length is 14 residues. The J segment lost 0 bases and the V segment lost 8 bases, leaving 4 bases of the junction unmatched. CDR3: CATTDRTSTDTQYF. Partial CDR3 DNA: TGTGCCACCACGGACAGGACTAGCACAGATACG.

CDR3 DNA, as far as it was read: TGCGCCAGCAGCTTTACAGGGGCAGGGAACGAG. It codes for CASSFTGAGNE. The CDR3 as a whole reads CASSFTGAGNEQYF. The chain couples TRBV5-1 to TRBJ2-7, with 7 bases lining up with TRBD1. The sequence runs out 3 residues before the end of the CDR3; the remainder is reconstructed from the germline J gene. The germline gives CDR1 SGHRS, CDR2 YFSETQ. The CDR3 is made up of 14 amino acids. The V and J ends lost 2 bases and 5 bases, in that order; junction bases with no gene match: 7.

Turning to this clone: Sequencing ends 3 residues short of the CDR3 end; the germline J gene provides the rest. This chain links TRBV7-2 with TRBJ1-5, with D tentatively TRBD1 (6 bases). Trimming removed 2 bases at V and 1 base at J, with 9 bases between. The CDR3 totals 15 residues. Germline V gives CDR1 SGHTA, CDR2 FQGNSA. The part of the CDR3 DNA that was read is TGTGCCAGCAGCTTACAGGGACAAAGCAATCAGCCC. It yields the protein CASSLQGQSNQP. The whole CDR3 sequence is CASSLQGQSNQPQHF. Variable domain in full (rest from reference TRBV7-2 and TRBJ1-5): GAGVSQSPSNKVTEKGKDVELRCDPISGHTALYWYRQSLGQGLEFLIYFQGNSAPDKSGLPSDRFSAERTGGSVSTLTIQRTQQEDSAVYLCASSLQGQSNQPQHFGDGTRLSIL.

On this clone: The missing CDR3 end, 3 residues past where the read stops, is filled in from the germline J gene. The V and J genes are TRBV29-1 and TRBJ2-1, with 8 bases that match TRBD2. The CDR3 has 16 amino acids. J gave up 8 bases and V 6 bases, and 18 bases lay outside the gene matches. The germline CDR1 and CDR2 sequences are SQVTM and ANQGSEA. The covered CDR3 bases are TGCAGCGTCCACGGTCGGGCGGGAGGCAAGAGGGATGAG. Its translation is CSVHGRAGGKRDE. The entire CDR3 is CSVHGRAGGKRDEQFF.

As for this clone: The read comes to an end 3 residues before the CDR3 does, leaving the germline J gene to fill in the end. The rearrangement joins TRBV20-1 to TRBJ2-1, with 10 positions matching TRBD1. With V trimmed by 7 bases and J by 9 bases, 6 bases remained unmatched. Per germline, CDR1 DFQATT and CDR2 SNEGSKA (reference sequence). This CDR3 comprises 12 residues. Here the CDR3 reads CSGIGQGVEQFF. Incomplete CDR3 DNA: TGCAGTGGGATCGGACAGGGGGTTGAG.

As to this clone: The CDR3 is cut off 3 residues early in the read; its end comes from the germline J gene. The chain links TRBV9 to TRBJ2-5; 7 positions match TRBD2. Germline CDR1 and CDR2: SGDLS and YYNGEE. With 2 bases clipped from V and 2 bases from J, the junction kept 6 bases outside the gene matches. The CDR3 has 15 residues. CDR3 DNA, as far as it was read: TGTGCCAGCAGCGTCTCCCTGGGGGGGCAAGAGACC. Encoded protein: CASSVSLGGQET. From start to end, the CDR3 is CASSVSLGGQETQYF.

Comments on this clone: The sequenced fragment ends 3 residues before the CDR3 boundary, so the rest is inferred from the germline J gene. This sequence joins TRBV12-3 or TRBV12-4 and TRBJ1-1; unclear D gene. This CDR3 spans 14 amino acids. V gave up 1 base and J gave up 4 bases, with 10 bases separating them. CDR3 loop: CASSLGLSATEAFF. CDR3 DNA (partial): TGTGCCAGCAGTTTAGGGTTAAGCGCCACTGAA.

As to this clone: The CDR3 end is not reached by the read, which stops 3 residues before it; the germline J gene fills it in. The chain uses TRBV7-3 and TRBJ2-3, with D maybe TRBD1 (5 bases). CDR3 length: 13 residues. Germline assignment: CDR1 SGHTA and CDR2 FQGTGA. The V end lost 3 bases, the J end lost 3 bases, and 7 bases lay between the germline ends. The CDR3 here is CASSFDRTDTQYF. CDR3 bases read: TGTGCCAGCAGCTTTGACAGAACAGATACG.

Notes on this clone: The read halts 3 residues ahead of the CDR3 end, with the missing end drawn from the germline J gene. This chain connects TRBV15 to TRBJ2-7; a weak D match, TRBD2 (7 bases). The V gene's germline CDR1 is LNHNV and CDR2 YYDKDF (reference sequence). The CDR3 is 20 residues long. V gave up 1 base and J gave up 4 bases, with 29 bases separating them. CDR3: CATSRVGGAPRVVLGYEQYF. Partial CDR3 DNA: TGTGCCACCAGCAGAGTTGGGGGGGCCCCAAGAGTAGTTTTGGGATACGAG. The full variable domain, with the rest looked up from reference TRBV15 and TRBJ2-7, is DAMVIQNPRYQVTQFGKPVTLSCSQTLNHNVMYWYQQKSSQAPKLLFHYYDKDFNNEADTPDNFQSRRPNTSFCFLDIRSPGLGDTAMYLCATSRVGGAPRVVLGYEQYFGPGTRLTVT.

With regard to this clone: Sequencing ends 3 residues short of the CDR3 end; the germline J gene provides the rest. The rearrangement joins TRBV7-9 to TRBJ2-1; tentatively, D is TRBD1 (6 bases). Germline V gene data show CDR1 as SEHNR and CDR2 as FQNEAQ (reference sequence). The CDR3 loop spans 15 amino acids. V lost 1 base to trimming and J lost 9 bases, with 16 bases between them. CDR3 DNA (partial): TGTGCCAGCAGCTTAGTCTTGGGGGCGAGTCCTGAG. Its protein is CASSLVLGASPE. The complete CDR3 protein is CASSLVLGASPEQFF.

With regard to this clone: With the read ending 3 residues before the CDR3 end, the germline J gene is used to fill in that end. V is TRBV7-6 and J is TRBJ1-2; TRBD1 might be the D (6 bases). Germline values: CDR1 SGHVS, CDR2 FNYEAQ. The CDR3 length is 14 residues. V was trimmed by 5 bases and J by 4 bases, leaving 14 bases between them. This CDR3 reads CASSPLTGSYGYTF. CDR3 DNA (partial): TGTGCCAGCAGCCCGCTGACAGGCTCCTATGGC.

As concerns this clone: The read halts 3 residues ahead of the CDR3 end, with the missing end drawn from the germline J gene. This rearrangement joins TRBV20-1 to TRBJ2-3; 8 bases are shared with TRBD2. The CDR3 is 13 amino acids. With V trimmed by 4 bases and J by 4 bases, 4 bases remained unmatched. The germline V gene encodes CDR1 DFQATT and CDR2 SNEGSKA (reference sequence). The sequenced CDR3 bases are TGCAGTGCTACTAGCGGGTTTCCAGATACG. As protein: CSATSGFPDT. The whole CDR3 sequence reads CSATSGFPDTQYF.

In regard to this clone: The CDR3 end lies 3 residues beyond the end of the read and is filled in from the germline J gene. The chain combines TRBV5-1 with TRBJ2-6; 12 bases line up with TRBD2. Trimming took 0 bases from V and 0 from J; bases not matched to a gene: 4. The germline CDR1 and CDR2 sequences are SGHRS and YFSETQ. The CDR3 length is 19 residues. The covered CDR3 bases are TGCGCCAGCAGCTTGGCCGGGACTAGCGGGTACTCTGGGGCCAACGTC. It is translated as CASSLAGTSGYSGANV. The complete CDR3 reads CASSLAGTSGYSGANVLTF.

For this clone: The read ends 3 residues shy of where the CDR3 ends; the end is completed using the germline J gene. The genes are TRBV19 and TRBJ1-1; D gene ambiguous. The germline V gene has CDR1 LNHDA and CDR2 SQIVND (reference sequence). CDR3 size: 13 residues. The germline V and J ends were trimmed by 7 bases and 4 bases, with 13 bases remaining between them. The CDR3 sequence is CASIMRYGTEAFF. CDR3 DNA (partial): TGTGCCAGTATCATGCGGTATGGCACTGAA.

Details on this clone: The DNA ends 3 residues before the CDR3 does, and the rest of the CDR3 is filled in from the germline J gene. The chain recombines TRBV6-1 with TRBJ1-1, with a possible D match to TRBD1 (5 bases). The V and J ends lost 4 bases and 1 base respectively, with 16 bases between them. The CDR3 runs to 16 residues. From germline, CDR1 is MNHNS and CDR2 SASEGT. Partial CDR3 DNA: TGTGCCAGCAGTGCCCGAAGGTGGGGGGGGAACACTGAA. It specifies CASSARRWGGNTE. The whole CDR3 region reads CASSARRWGGNTEAFF.

As regards this clone: The CDR3 end falls 3 residues outside the read, so it is completed with the germline J gene. The V and J genes are TRBV7-2 and TRBJ2-1; tentatively, D is TRBD2 (5 bases). V gave up 1 base and J gave up 9 bases, with 10 bases separating them. The germline V gene has CDR1 SGHTA and CDR2 FQGNSA. This CDR3 has 13 residues. CDR3 amino acids: CASSLVGEREQFF. The sequenced CDR3 bases are TGTGCCAGCAGCTTAGTCGGGGAGCGTGAG.

Concerning this clone itself: The read comes to an end 3 residues before the CDR3 does, leaving the germline J gene to fill in the end. This chain uses TRBV12-3 or TRBV12-4 with TRBJ2-1; 9 nucleotides line up with TRBD2. The CDR3 runs 15 residues. J was trimmed by 3 bases and V by 2 bases; bases with no gene match: 2. The CDR3 DNA, read in part, is TGTGCCAGCAGTTTACTAGCGGGGCACTACAATGAG. It codes for CASSLLAGHYNE. The whole CDR3 sequence reads CASSLLAGHYNEQFF.

As regards this clone: Sequencing ends 3 residues short of the CDR3 end; the germline J gene provides the rest. V usage is TRBV5-1 and J usage is TRBJ2-1; 11 nucleotides line up with TRBD2. The CDR3 spans 18 residues. V trimming: 0 bases; J trimming: 6 bases; junction bases outside the gene matches: 11. The germline V gene has CDR1 SGHRS and CDR2 YFSETQ. Incomplete CDR3 DNA: TGCGCCAGCAGCTTGGCCTACCTTAGCGGGGGGGCGCCCAATGAG. Its protein is CASSLAYLSGGAPNE. The complete CDR3 sequence is CASSLAYLSGGAPNEQFF.

Regarding this clone: The CDR3 end lies 3 residues beyond the end of the read and is filled in from the germline J gene. The rearrangement joins TRBV6-4 to TRBJ2-1; maybe TRBD1 (7 bases). Trimming removed 5 bases at V and 5 bases at J, with 16 bases between. There are 15 residues in the CDR3. The V gene's germline CDR1 is MRHNA and CDR2 SNTAGT. The CDR3 protein is CASSLQGGTDNEQFF. The sequenced CDR3 bases are TGTGCCAGCAGTCTCCAGGGGGGTACCGACAATGAG.

To note about this clone: The CDR3 end is not reached by the read, which stops 3 residues before it; the germline J gene fills it in. The gene calls are TRBV18 and TRBJ1-3; D gene uncertain. The CDR3 runs to 18 residues. The germline V gene has CDR1 KGHSH and CDR2 LQKENI. V lost 3 bases and J 8 bases, leaving 26 bases between the germline ends. The CDR3 reads CASSPTPFGEEAGYTIYF. The CDR3 bases that were read are TGTGCCAGCTCACCCACGCCTTTTGGTGAAGAGGCAGGATACACC.

A remark on this clone: The read gets to within 3 residues of the CDR3 end, and the germline J gene fills in the rest. The chain has TRBV5-8 and TRBJ1-1, with D maybe TRBD1 (5 bases). CDR1 and CDR2 from the germline V gene are SGHTS and YDEGEE. The CDR3 length is 13 residues. Between the trimmed V and J ends, which lost 4 bases and 6 bases, there was a span of 13 bases. CDR3 DNA, as far as it was read: TGTGCCAGCAGCCTCGACCGAGGGGCTGAA. This encodes CASSLDRGAE. The full CDR3 is CASSLDRGAEAFF.